The 24 T cell receptor beta chains listed next were all sequenced from one sample in a study of CD8+ T cells in alopecia areata. Treatment described: oral pan-JAK inhibitor, 5-10 mg twice daily. Following RNA extraction, reverse transcription yielded cDNA that acted as the sequencing template. Libraries were prepared by immunoSEQ multiplex PCR; TCRdb keeps only in-frame clonotypes and omits some of them. The sample holds approximately 110,000 clones; 50% to 65% are singletons and the top ten take about 3.2%. The sample here was CD4+ T cells sorted from blood, taken at week 24, from a patient treated with tofacitinib. The source of these receptors is a human donor with alopecia areata.

The chain has TRBV7-9 and TRBJ2-7, with D tentatively TRBD1 or TRBD2 (5 bases each). V was pared by 3 bases and J by 3 bases, with 9 bases between. Germline V CDR1 and CDR2: SEHNR, FQNEAQ (reference sequence). The CDR3 runs to 13 residues. The CDR3 nucleotides read TGTGCCAGCAGCTTCCAGGGAGTCTACGAGCAGTACTTC. It translates to CASSFQGVYEQYF.

The V call is TRBV30, the J call TRBJ1-3; D ambiguous. V lost 8 bases, J lost 0 bases, and 11 bases lay in between. In germline, CDR1 is GTSNPN, CDR2 SVGIG (reference sequence). The CDR3 is made up of 13 amino acids. CDR3 nucleotide sequence: TGTGCCGGAGGTAGGAGCTCTGGAAACACCATATATTTT. Protein: CAGGRSSGNTIYF.

The chain uses TRBV29-1 and TRBJ2-3; D unclear. Between the trimmed V and J ends, which lost 5 bases and 4 bases, there was a span of 10 bases. The CDR3 has 12 amino acids. Per germline, CDR1 SQVTM and CDR2 ANQGSEA. The DNA for the CDR3 is TGCAGCGTTTCCGGCCCCGCAGATACGCAGTATTTT. It specifies CSVSGPADTQYF.

This rearrangement joins TRBV29-1 to TRBJ1-3, with D possibly being TRBD1 (6 bases). V shed 5 bases and J shed 2 bases, with 13 bases lying between them. Germline loops: CDR1 SQVTM, CDR2 ANQGSEA. The CDR3 consists of 14 residues. The CDR3 reads CSVRVRGPGNTIYF. The DNA of the CDR3 is TGCAGCGTTCGGGTTCGGGGGCCTGGAAACACCATATATTTT.

The rearrangement links TRBV4-3 to TRBJ2-7; D remains ambiguous. From germline, CDR1 is LGHNA and CDR2 YSLEER. CDR3 length: 15 amino acids. The V and J ends lost 0 bases and 2 bases respectively, with 11 bases between them. The CDR3 protein is CASSQEPYSPYEQYF. DNA for the CDR3: TGCGCCAGCAGCCAAGAGCCATATTCCCCCTACGAGCAGTACTTC.

The J gene is TRBJ2-5, the V gene TRBV21-1; the DNA was not compared with TRBD1, the D call given in the table. TRBV21-1 has pseudogene status. CDR3 size: 15 residues. The CDR3 loop reads CASSKDWAVQETQYF. CDR3 nucleotide sequence: TGTGCCAGCAGCAAAGACTGGGCAGTCCAAGAGACCCAGTACTTC.

Comment on this clone: The sample contains more than one DNA sequence encoding this CDR3. This chain connects TRBV30 to TRBJ1-1, with D uncertain. CDR3 length equals 13 residues. Trimming removed 0 bases at V and 1 base at J, with 6 bases between. Germline V gene data show CDR1 as GTSNPN and CDR2 as SVGIG (reference sequence). The CDR3 loop reads CAWSVGRNTEAFF. Written as DNA, the CDR3 is TGTGCCTGGAGTGTGGGAAGGAACACTGAAGCTTTCTTT.

J is TRBJ1-5 and V is TRBV7-2; 7 bases line up with TRBD1. The CDR3 sequence is 15 residues long. The germline CDR1 and CDR2 sequences are SGHTA and FQGNSA. The ends lost 0 bases at V and 6 bases at J; junction bases unmatched: 5. CDR3 in amino acids: CASSLAPGGVQPQHF. In DNA, the CDR3 is TGTGCCAGCAGCTTAGCACCAGGGGGTGTTCAGCCCCAGCATTTT.

The chain couples TRBV7-2 to TRBJ1-1; unclear D gene. This CDR3 spans 12 amino acids. The germline gives CDR1 SGHTA, CDR2 FQGNSA. V lost 2 bases, J lost 7 bases, and 8 bases lay in between. CDR3 residues: CASSLQLREAFF. In DNA, the CDR3 is TGTGCCAGCAGCTTACAATTGCGTGAAGCTTTCTTT. Full variable domain (missing parts from reference TRBV7-2 and TRBJ1-1): GAGVSQSPSNKVTEKGKDVELRCDPISGHTALYWYRQSLGQGLEFLIYFQGNSAPDKSGLPSDRFSAERTGGSVSTLTIQRTQQEDSAVYLCASSLQLREAFFGQGTRLTVV.

The chain has TRBV11-2 and TRBJ2-1; D may correspond to TRBD1 or TRBD2 (6 bases each). CDR1 is SGHAT, CDR2 FQNNGV, per germline. This CDR3 contains 17 residues. Trimming took 5 bases from V and 2 from J, leaving 19 bases between them. As DNA, the CDR3 is TGTGCCAGCAGCATCTTCTCGGGGGCCTCTGCCTACAATGAGCAGTTCTTC. Translating gives CASSIFSGASAYNEQFF.

The chain has TRBV19 and TRBJ1-2; TRBD1 matches 8 bases. Germline V CDR1 and CDR2: LNHDA, SQIVND (reference sequence). The J segment lost 4 bases and the V segment lost 3 bases, leaving 13 bases of the junction unmatched. There are 17 residues in the CDR3. The CDR3: CASSMGTGRAPSYGYTF. As DNA, the CDR3 is TGTGCCAGTAGTATGGGGACAGGAAGGGCCCCAAGCTATGGCTACACCTTC.

The chain combines TRBV30 with TRBJ1-2; TRBD1 might be the D (5 bases). From germline, CDR1 is GTSNPN and CDR2 SVGIG (reference sequence). This CDR3 is built from 14 residues. With 5 bases removed from V and 2 bases from J, the gap between germline ends came to 15 bases. The CDR3 nucleotides read TGTGCCTGGCGTAGACAGAGAGAAAACTATGGCTACACCTTC. It encodes CAWRRQRENYGYTF.

This clone was found once. CDR3 protein: CASSAGSAGGVNYGYTF. CDR3 DNA sequence: TGTGCCAGCAGCGCTGGCTCGGCAGGGGGCGTTAACTATGGCTACACCTTC. The chain is built from TRBV5-5 and TRBJ1-2; 8 nucleotides line up with TRBD1. V lost 4 bases, J lost 1 base, and 12 bases stayed unmatched. Germline CDR1 reads SGHKS; CDR2 reads YYEKEE (reference sequence). The CDR3 contains 17 residues.

The chain recombines TRBV21-1 with TRBJ1-5; the table assigns TRBD1, which was not confirmed against the DNA. TRBV21-1 is given as a pseudogene. The CDR3 extends over 15 amino acids. CDR3 residues: CASSTRQGRRQPQHF. The CDR3 nucleotides are TGTGCCAGCAGCACTAGACAGGGGAGGAGGCAGCCCCAGCATTTT.

This clone was seen more than once but under ten times. The chain has TRBV7-2 and TRBJ2-1, with 7 bases identical to TRBD1. Germline V gene lookup returns CDR1 SGHTA and CDR2 FQGNSA. V lost 5 bases, J lost 6 bases, and 7 bases stayed unmatched. The CDR3 covers 14 residues. The DNA of the CDR3 is TGTGCCAGCAGCCTAAGACAGGGTGGCAATGAGCAGTTCTTC. Translation: CASSLRQGGNEQFF.

This clone came up once. This sequence joins TRBV30 and TRBJ2-1, with D possibly being TRBD1 (6 bases). The germline V gene encodes CDR1 GTSNPN and CDR2 SVGIG (reference sequence). Trimming shortened V by 8 bases and J by 3 bases, and 17 bases separated the two germline ends. This CDR3 is 14 amino acids long. CDR3: CATPTGFGYNEQFF. The DNA for the CDR3 is TGTGCCACACCAACAGGGTTTGGCTACAATGAGCAGTTCTTC.

This clone was detected a few times. The chain links TRBV5-4 to TRBJ2-2; 9 bases are a match to TRBD1. Per the germline V gene, CDR1 is SGHNT and CDR2 is YYREEE (reference sequence). CDR3 length: 14 amino acids. Trimming removed 4 bases from V and 5 bases from J; junction bases left unmatched: 3. For the CDR3, the DNA is TGTGCCAGCAGCAGACAGGGGGGGACCGGGGAGCTGTTTTTT. Translated, it gives CASSRQGGTGELFF.

The rearrangement joins TRBV7-3 to TRBJ2-6; D gene uncertain. This CDR3 has 13 amino acids. With 4 bases removed from V and 4 bases from J, the gap between germline ends came to 5 bases. Looked up from germline, CDR1 is SGHTA and CDR2 is FQGTGA. Written as DNA, the CDR3 is TGTGCCAGCAGCTGGCCAGGGGCCAACGTCCTGACTTTC. Amino acid sequence: CASSWPGANVLTF.

The V gene is TRBV6-5, the J gene TRBJ2-1; a weak D match, TRBD2 (6 bases). The CDR3 spans 16 residues. Trimming removed 2 bases from V and 0 bases from J, with 11 bases in between. Germline CDR1 and CDR2: MNHEY and SVGAGI. CDR3 loop: CASSYRVEGSYNEQFF. CDR3 in DNA: TGTGCCAGCAGTTACAGGGTGGAGGGCTCCTACAATGAGCAGTTCTTC.

Note on this clone: The sample holds other DNA sequences that translate to the same CDR3. The CDR3 DNA is TGCAGCGTGAGGGGGGACTATAATTCACCCCTCCACTTT. As protein: CSVRGDYNSPLHF. The rearrangement uses TRBV29-1 and TRBJ1-6, with D perhaps matching TRBD1 (6 bases). The CDR3 is 13 amino acids. Germline V gene data show CDR1 as SQVTM and CDR2 as ANQGSEA. Trimming took 6 bases from V and 3 from J, leaving 9 bases between them.

The rearrangement links TRBV4-3 to TRBJ2-5; TRBD1 is a possible D gene (5 bases). The germline V gene has CDR1 LGHNA and CDR2 YSLEER. The CDR3 covers 14 residues. V lost 0 bases and J 5 bases, leaving 10 bases between the germline ends. CDR3: CASSQEAGKETQYF. The CDR3 DNA is TGCGCCAGCAGCCAAGAGGCAGGGAAGGAGACCCAGTACTTC.

J is TRBJ2-5 and V is TRBV2; D possibly corresponds to TRBD1 (5 bases). The germline CDR1 and CDR2 sequences are SNHLY and FYNNEI. V was shortened by 5 bases and J by 0 bases, with 7 bases between the two germline ends. The CDR3 runs to 13 residues. CDR3 nucleotides: TGTGCCAGCAGTCGGACACACCAAGAGACCCAGTACTTC. Translating gives CASSRTHQETQYF.

The V gene is TRBV2, the J gene TRBJ1-6, with D perhaps matching TRBD1 (6 bases). Trimming took 10 bases from V and 6 from J, leaving 10 bases between them. The CDR3 loop spans 12 amino acids. In germline, CDR1 is SNHLY, CDR2 FYNNEI. This CDR3 is CAKQGVNSPLHF. CDR3 in DNA: TGTGCCAAACAGGGTGTTAATTCACCCCTCCACTTT.

This sequence joins TRBV7-2 and TRBJ1-5, with a possible D match to TRBD1 (5 bases). Germline V CDR1 and CDR2: SGHTA, FQGNSA. The CDR3 is 14 amino acids. Trimming left V 5 bases short and J 4 bases short, with 12 bases between. The CDR3 DNA sequence: TGTGCCAGCAGCCTCCTGGGGGGGAATCAGCCCCAGCATTTT. It yields the protein CASSLLGGNQPQHF.